The subject of this entry is one T cell receptor (beta chain). Its matching antigen is unknown. The data are from a study of T-cell memory formation after mild COVID-19. Looking at the study overall: Clusters were largely donor specific.

MiXCR was run by TCRdb on the 5' RACE reads, yielding one entry per CDR3 protein. In the table there are 290,000 or so distinct CDR3 sequences, 15% to 20% of which are singletons. The germline V gene encodes CDR1 DFQATT and CDR2 SNEGSKA (reference sequence). V lost 3 bases and J 6 bases, leaving 18 bases between the germline ends. The CDR3 extends over 14 amino acids. Study-level findings and limits: The study found balanced CD4/CD8 in clones contracting day 15 to 85 and a CD4+ lean in later expanders. Some clones that responded turned up in pre-infection memory, which suggests that cross-reactive memory joined in.

This clonotype originated in a man aged 18 to 35 who had mild COVID-19 (a few samples of this study predate the infection). Cell type and time point are not known. The sample comprised PBMCs or a T cell subset sorted from them (not recorded which). The chain links TRBV20-1 to TRBJ2-7; a possible D gene is TRBD2 (5 bases). The CDR3 DNA follows: TGCAGTGCTAGCTCCACCGTACTGCGGGCCGAGCAGTACTTC. Translation gives CSASSTVLRAEQYF.